The 3 T cell receptor beta chains below come from one sample, sequenced in a study of PD-1 blockade in classical Hodgkin lymphoma. The time point here: cycle 4 day 1 (C4D1), after around six weeks of nivolumab. Each and every patient relapsed after autologous stem cell transplantation, and patients got differing brentuximab vedotin exposure. The protocol was immunoSEQ multiplex PCR, while the TCRdb copy is restricted to in-frame clones and leaves out a portion. The table shows roughly 64,000 clones, with around 90% occurring only once. The input for sequencing was peripheral blood mononuclear cells (PBMCs), taken before the fourth cycle of nivolumab. These TCRs come from a human donor with classical Hodgkin lymphoma.

V usage is TRBV27 and J usage is TRBJ2-2; D not certain. CDR1 and CDR2 (germline): MNHEY, SMNVEV (reference sequence). This CDR3 has 11 amino acids. V was cut by 5 bases and J by 4 bases, with 2 bases left in between. The DNA of the CDR3 is TGTGCCAGCAGTCTCACCGGGGAGCTGTTTTTT. It specifies CASSLTGELFF.

The CDR3 loop is CASSLQEIIDEQYF. Written as DNA, the CDR3 is TGCGCCAGCAGCCTGCAGGAGATTATCGACGAGCAGTACTTC. The genes are TRBV5-1 and TRBJ2-7; D call uncertain. Germline-derived CDR1 and CDR2 are SGHRS and YFSETQ. The CDR3 has 14 residues. Trimming pared 4 bases from V and 5 bases from J, leaving 16 bases between.

This clone was seen only a few times. J is TRBJ2-1 and V is TRBV29-1; a possible D gene is TRBD1 (5 bases). Germline values: CDR1 SQVTM, CDR2 ANQGSEA. Trimming shortened V by 7 bases and J by 1 base, and 11 bases separated the two germline ends. The CDR3 has 13 residues. This CDR3 reads CSAERGSYNEQFF. In DNA form, the CDR3 reads TGCAGCGCCGAAAGGGGATCCTACAATGAGCAGTTCTTC.